This T cell receptor beta chain was sequenced during a study of blood T cell repertoires in COVID-19. From germline, CDR1 is MNHEY and CDR2 SVGAGI. The CDR3 loop spans 15 amino acids. Trimming cost V 5 bases and J 5 bases; bases outside gene matches: 11. Clones were sequenced by immunoSEQ multiplex PCR, and TCRdb holds only the in-frame ones, with some missing. The data hold roughly 180,000 clones, with about 88% observed a single time. Sequenced sample: peripheral blood. This clonotype was obtained from a woman between 45 and 65 years old with COVID-19, enrolled during active disease. V usage is TRBV6-5 and J usage is TRBJ2-5; 7 positions match TRBD2. The CDR3 nucleotides are TGTGCCAGCAGTCCGCGCGGGGAGGGAGGGGAGACCCAGTACTTC. Encoded protein: CASSPRGEGGETQYF.